This TCR beta chain was sequenced during a study of T cell responses to AZD1222 COVID-19 vaccine. In the study overall: Whether given at about 4 or about 12 weeks, second doses were pooled.

Libraries were prepared by immunoSEQ multiplex PCR; TCRdb keeps only in-frame clonotypes and omits some of them. The sample includes 150,000 to 200,000 clones, 70% to 90% of them seen just once. Notes on this clone: What it recognizes is unknown.

Regarding the study as a whole: Seropositivity was recorded at baseline in only 6 or 7 AZD1222 recipients. Clonal diversity may have been underestimated, and the donors were mostly white British, with more females than males.

Germline values: CDR1 MDHEN, CDR2 SYDVKM. CDR3 length equals 14 residues. Deletions cut 4 bases from V and 5 bases from J, with 11 bases between. The chain uses TRBV28 and TRBJ2-2, with a weak D call TRBD2 (6 bases). This TCR derives from an adult in good health. The source was peripheral blood, collected on day 0 of AZD1222 vaccination. DNA for the CDR3: TGTGCCAGCAGTTATAGCGGAAAAACCGGGGAGCTGTTTTTT. This sequence encodes CASSYSGKTGELFF.